In this sample, the clone carrying this T cell receptor (beta chain) turned up once. Its antigen is unidentified. CDR3 length equals 12 residues. Per germline, CDR1 SEHNR and CDR2 FQNEAQ (reference sequence). Trimming removed 5 bases from V and 7 bases from J, with 12 bases in between. Amplification used 60 Vbeta primers and 13 Jbeta primers. Here immunoSEQ multiplex PCR was the method, and the copy in TCRdb shows in-frame clones only, minus some. Among about 80,000 clones, less than 80% were seen once, and the ten largest hold 2% to 3%. These data come from a study of cytomegalovirus exposure and HLA in healthy donors. General study points: TCR beta sequences reportedly predicted most subjects' HLA-A and HLA-B alleles accurately. V- and J-gene trimming of TCR beta was linked (in a later analysis) to a missense DCLRE1C variant. Across HLA loci, a later analysis found differing TCR association rates, with DRB1 most and HLA-C fewest.

This chain links TRBV7-9 with TRBJ2-7; TRBD1 might be the D (5 bases). The source is a man aged 25 to 40 in good health and CMV-seronegative. The sequencing sample was made of PBMCs. The CDR3 sequence is CASSLLPGEQYF. As DNA, the CDR3 is TGTGCCAGCAGCCTCCTACCAGGGGAGCAGTACTTC.